This TCR beta chain is drawn from a study of blood T cell repertoires in COVID-19. The assay was immunoSEQ multiplex PCR, and TCRdb's table has in-frame clones only and misses some. This repertoire shows 95,000 to 110,000 clones, roughly 84% found once; its top ten account for about 27%. The CDR3 is 17 amino acids. Germline V gives CDR1 SEHNR, CDR2 FQNEAQ (reference sequence). V dropped 5 bases and J dropped 2 bases, with 19 bases sitting between them. Sequenced input: peripheral blood. The clonotype originates from a man aged 55 to 70 with acute or convalescent COVID-19. V is TRBV7-9 and J is TRBJ1-5; a weak D match, TRBD1 (5 bases). CDR3 sequence reads: CASSPAGAGWGNQPQHF. The CDR3 DNA follows: TGTGCCAGCAGCCCCGCCGGGGCGGGGTGGGGCAATCAGCCCCAGCATTTT.